Shown below are 24 T cell receptor beta chains from a single sample sequenced in a study of cytomegalovirus exposure and HLA in healthy donors. PCR employed 60 Vbeta and 13 Jbeta primers. Method: immunoSEQ multiplex PCR; TCRdb's copy keeps in-frame clones and lacks some. The sample lists approximately 150,000 clones, about four fifths seen once, with more than 5.5% in the top ten. What was sequenced was PBMCs. These receptors all come from a man aged 25 to 40 in good health and CMV-seropositive.

The chain uses TRBV4-3 and TRBJ2-3; TRBD2 matches 11 bases. The germline V gene has CDR1 LGHNA and CDR2 YSLEER. The V and J ends lost 0 bases and 2 bases, in that order; junction bases with no gene match: 7. The CDR3 spans 18 residues. The CDR3 coding sequence is TGCGCCAGCAGCCAAGATAGTCTAGCGGGGGGTTACACAGATACGCAGTATTTT. It specifies CASSQDSLAGGYTDTQYF.

CDR3 sequence reads: CASSPSGKYNEQFF. CDR3 sequence (DNA): TGCGCCAGCAGTCCTAGCGGGAAATACAATGAGCAGTTCTTC. This chain connects TRBV10-1 to TRBJ2-1; 9 nucleotides line up with TRBD2. V lost 5 bases to trimming and J lost 4 bases; unmatched junction nucleotides: 3. Germline V gene sequence: CDR1 WNHNN, CDR2 SYGVQD (reference sequence). The CDR3 consists of 14 residues.

V usage is TRBV6-5 and J usage is TRBJ1-1, with TRBD1 matching 9 bases. J gave up 3 bases and V 2 bases, and 7 bases lay outside the gene matches. The CDR3 has 16 residues. Germline CDR1 reads MNHEY; CDR2 reads SVGAGI. The CDR3 is CASSYPGQGVDTEAFF. The DNA of the CDR3 is TGTGCCAGCAGTTACCCGGGACAGGGCGTTGACACTGAAGCTTTCTTT.

V is TRBV7-9 and J is TRBJ2-1, with D perhaps matching TRBD1 (6 bases). CDR3 length equals 16 residues. Per the germline V gene, CDR1 is SEHNR and CDR2 is FQNEAQ (reference sequence). Trimming pared 3 bases from V and 4 bases from J, leaving 16 bases between. The CDR3 bases are TGTGCCAGCAGCTTGGACCCGGGACAAATTTACAATGAGCAGTTCTTC. This codes for CASSLDPGQIYNEQFF.

This sequence joins TRBV30 and TRBJ2-3, with 7 nucleotides matching TRBD2. This CDR3 has 17 amino acids. CDR1 GTSNPN and CDR2 SVGIG come from the germline V gene (reference sequence). J lost 2 bases, V lost 1 base, and 12 bases had no gene match. CDR3 sequence reads: CAWSAGPRRGFTDTQYF. CDR3 coding DNA: TGTGCCTGGAGTGCGGGGCCCCGGCGGGGGTTCACAGATACGCAGTATTTT.

This chain links TRBV7-9 with TRBJ1-1, with TRBD1 identical over 9 bases. V shed 1 base and J 0 bases; nucleotides not matched to a gene: 6. Germline loops: CDR1 SEHNR, CDR2 FQNEAQ (reference sequence). The length of the CDR3 is 17 residues. CDR3 bases: TGTGCCAGCAGCTTAGTGGTTGGGACAGGGATGAACACTGAAGCTTTCTTT. The encoded protein is CASSLVVGTGMNTEAFF. The full variable domain, with the rest looked up from reference TRBV7-9 and TRBJ1-1, is DTGVSQNPRHKITKRGQNVTFRCDPISEHNRLYWYRQTLGQGPEFLTYFQNEAQLEKSRLLSDRFSAERPKGSFSTLEIQRTEQGDSAMYLCASSLVVGTGMNTEAFFGQGTRLTVV.

Concerning this clone: An end of the junction does not agree with germline; a read error may underlie this. The chain carries TRBV7-9 and TRBJ2-1; D unresolved. This CDR3 has 14 residues. The germline V gene has CDR1 SEHNR and CDR2 FQNEAQ (reference sequence). CDR3 bases: TGTTCCAGCAGCTTACCGGTCCGAGGCAATGAGCAGTTCTTC. Amino acid sequence: CSSSLPVRGNEQFF.

This clone occurred a few times. The chain couples TRBV4-1 to TRBJ1-4; D possibly corresponds to TRBD1 (6 bases). CDR3 size: 17 residues. V dropped 4 bases and J dropped 6 bases, with 21 bases sitting between them. Germline V gives CDR1 MGHRA, CDR2 YSYEKL. CDR3 region: CASSPQAQGRPYEKLFF. CDR3 in DNA: TGCGCCAGCAGCCCCCAGGCACAGGGACGTCCGTATGAAAAACTGTTTTTT.

This chain joins TRBV5-1 and TRBJ2-5, with 8 bases that match TRBD1. The CDR3 length is 16 residues. CDR1 is SGHRS, CDR2 YFSETQ, per germline. V was pared by 0 bases and J by 1 base, with 5 bases of the junction left unmatched. Here the CDR3 DNA reads TGCGCCAGCAGCTTGGATTTTGGGACAGGCCAAGAGACCCAGTACTTC. Amino acid sequence: CASSLDFGTGQETQYF.

Only one count was recorded for this clone. The gene calls are TRBV2 and TRBJ2-1; 11 positions match TRBD2. The ends lost 6 bases at V and 3 bases at J; junction bases unmatched: 4. Germline lookup yields CDR1 SNHLY and CDR2 FYNNEI. This CDR3 is 15 amino acids long. This CDR3 reads CASRLLAGGYNEQFF. DNA for the CDR3: TGTGCCAGCAGACTCCTAGCGGGGGGCTACAATGAGCAGTTCTTC.

This sequence joins TRBV28 and TRBJ2-5; 7 bases are a match to TRBD1. Matching the DNA end better, TRBJ2-7 makes the J call doubtful. CDR3 size: 12 residues. Germline V gives CDR1 MDHEN, CDR2 SYDVKM. CDR3 protein: CASGQGVGEQYF. For the CDR3, the DNA is TGTGCCAGCGGTCAGGGGGTCGGCGAGCAGTACTTC.

In this sample, this clone turned up a few times. The chain couples TRBV5-4 to TRBJ2-1, with 7 bases lining up with TRBD2. The germline V gene has CDR1 SGHNT and CDR2 YYREEE (reference sequence). J was trimmed by 7 bases and V by 0 bases; bases with no gene match: 10. This CDR3 comprises 16 residues. The CDR3 DNA is TGTGCCAGCAGCTTGGATCGGGCCCGGCGGGGGAATGAGCAGTTCTTC. It is translated as CASSLDRARRGNEQFF. The variable domain in full, with the rest retrieved from reference TRBV5-4 and TRBJ2-1, is ETGVTQSPTHLIKTRGQQVTLRCSSQSGHNTVSWYQQALGQGPQFIFQYYREEENGRGNFPPRFSGLQFPNYSSELNVNALELDDSALYLCASSLDRARRGNEQFFGPGTRLTVL.

There are a few counts of this clone. The chain couples TRBV28 to TRBJ2-2; 10 bases are a match to TRBD2. Germline trimming cut 2 bases from V and 4 bases from J; bases unmatched to any gene: 7. The CDR3 has 17 amino acids. Germline V CDR1 and CDR2: MDHEN, SYDVKM. CDR3 amino acids: CASSLLAGVLGTGELFF. CDR3 bases: TGTGCCAGCAGTTTACTAGCGGGAGTTTTAGGCACCGGGGAGCTGTTTTTT.

V and J are TRBV28 and TRBJ2-1, with TRBD1 as a possible D gene (6 bases). Germline CDR1 reads MDHEN; CDR2 reads SYDVKM. The CDR3 consists of 12 residues. Trimming removed 5 bases at V and 9 bases at J, with 11 bases between. The CDR3 loop reads CASSQGLTEQFF. The CDR3 coding sequence is TGTGCCAGCAGTCAGGGGTTGACTGAGCAGTTCTTC.

The V gene is TRBV2, the J gene TRBJ2-7; 12 nucleotides match TRBD2. Germline V gene sequence: CDR1 SNHLY, CDR2 FYNNEI. The V and J ends lost 2 bases and 5 bases, in that order; junction bases with no gene match: 10. The CDR3 length is 17 residues. CDR3 region: CASSERLAGVRWDEQYF. CDR3 bases: TGTGCCAGCAGTGAAAGACTAGCGGGGGTTCGGTGGGACGAGCAGTACTTC.

This clone was counted a single time. This chain links TRBV21-1 with TRBJ2-3; the table's D call TRBD1 went unverified against the DNA. TRBV21-1 is termed a pseudogene. The CDR3 has 16 residues. The DNA of the CDR3 is TGTGCCAGCAGCAAACTGGCACCATCTAGCACAGATACGCAGTATTTT. Translated, it gives CASSKLAPSSTDTQYF.

V is TRBV18 and J is TRBJ2-7; 7 bases are shared with TRBD1. Looked up from germline, CDR1 is KGHSH and CDR2 is LQKENI. V dropped 6 bases and J dropped 0; count of bases not matched to a gene: 8. This CDR3 has 15 residues. The CDR3 reads CASSPADRDSYEQYF. DNA for the CDR3: TGTGCCAGCTCGCCCGCCGACAGGGACTCCTACGAGCAGTACTTC.

This clone appeared a few times. This chain links TRBV6-1 with TRBJ1-5, with 9 bases fitting TRBD1. V lost 7 bases and J lost 7; bases outside the gene matches: 11. Germline V CDR1 and CDR2: MNHNS, SASEGT. There are 15 residues in the CDR3. The CDR3: CASILRQGVGQPQHF. The CDR3 DNA reads as TGTGCCAGCATATTGAGACAGGGGGTGGGCCAGCCCCAGCATTTT.

V is TRBV27 and J is TRBJ1-4, with TRBD1 as a possible D gene (6 bases). Germline CDR1 is MNHEY and CDR2 is SMNVEV (reference sequence). V was trimmed by 8 bases and J by 5 bases, leaving 15 bases between them. The CDR3 is 14 residues long. CDR3 nucleotides: TGTGCCAGCGGTAAAGACAGGAGGAATGAAAAACTGTTTTTT. Its translation is CASGKDRRNEKLFF.

The chain couples TRBV5-1 to TRBJ1-2; D might be TRBD1 (5 bases). Trimming pared 4 bases from V and 1 base from J, leaving 20 bases between. The CDR3 is 17 amino acids. From germline, CDR1 is SGHRS and CDR2 YFSETQ. The CDR3 region has the DNA TGCGCCAGCAGCCCCACAGTTTCCGTGGGGCATAACTATGGCTACACCTTC. It yields the protein CASSPTVSVGHNYGYTF.

This clone is a singleton in its sample. As the CDR3 is not closed by the conserved phenylalanine or tryptophan, this likely results from a read error. The chain combines TRBV18 with TRBJ1-6; TRBD1 matches 8 bases. CDR1 KGHSH and CDR2 LQKENI come from the germline V gene. The CDR3 runs to 17 residues. V was pared by 2 bases and J by 3 bases, with 6 bases of the junction left unmatched. CDR3 DNA sequence: TGTGCCAGCTCACCAAGGCGCGGACAGGGCTATAATTCACCCCTCCACTCT. It translates to CASSPRRGQGYNSPLHS.

This chain uses TRBV5-6 with TRBJ1-6; 10 nucleotides line up with TRBD1. CDR1 is SGHDT, CDR2 YYEEEE, per germline. CDR3 length: 16 amino acids. The V gene end was trimmed by 0 bases and the J gene end by 7 bases; junction bases not matched to a gene: 4. The CDR3 nucleotides are TGTGCCAGCAGCTTGGGACCGGGACAGGGGAATTCACCCCTCCACTTT. Translation gives CASSLGPGQGNSPLHF.

The V gene is TRBV5-1, the J gene TRBJ2-1; the match to TRBD2 covers 8 bases. V lost 0 bases to trimming and J lost 0 bases; unmatched junction nucleotides: 5. Looked up from germline, CDR1 is SGHRS and CDR2 is YFSETQ. This CDR3 is 17 amino acids long. CDR3 protein: CASSLDPGGSSYNEQFF. The CDR3 bases are TGCGCCAGCAGCTTGGACCCGGGGGGGAGCTCCTACAATGAGCAGTTCTTC.

The J gene is TRBJ2-7, the V gene TRBV6-5; D may be TRBD1 (5 bases). This CDR3 comprises 12 residues. The V end was cut by 5 bases, the J end by 3 bases, with 8 bases between. Germline-derived CDR1 and CDR2 are MNHEY and SVGAGI. CDR3 residues: CASSPGYYEQYF. The CDR3 nucleotides read TGTGCCAGCAGTCCAGGGTACTACGAGCAGTACTTC.